This TCR beta chain is drawn from a study of spatial heterogeneity in lung cancer. Points from the study as a whole: For expanded intratumoral alpha and beta TCRs, counts tracked tumor mutation counts.

This clonotype was counted at least ten times. Its antigen is unknown. Documented time point: sample taken at primary tumor resection. Looked up from germline, CDR1 is MNHEY and CDR2 is SVGEGT. This CDR3 region has 14 residues. The germline V and J ends were trimmed by 7 bases and 1 base, with 13 bases remaining between them. In TCRdb, the 5' RACE reads were re-called with MiXCR into one record per CDR3 protein. The sample consists of about 100,000 distinct CDR3 sequences, around 4.8% of them appearing once. The rearrangement joins TRBV6-2 or TRBV6-3 to TRBJ1-1, with D unresolved. This receptor was obtained from a male donor with early-stage non-small cell lung cancer. Sample: lung tumor tissue, taken at surgery. CDR3 nucleotides: TGTGCCAGCACTCCTACTCACTCGAACACTGAAGCTTTCTTT. It encodes CASTPTHSNTEAFF.